This entry lists 17 T cell receptor beta chains sequenced from one sample in a study of early T cells in non-severe SARS-CoV-2 infection. MiXCR, run by TCRdb on the 5' RACE reads, gives a single entry per CDR3 protein. Of more than 60,000 distinct CDR3 sequences listed, 4.9% are singletons. Sequencing was performed on whole blood. The receptors here all came from an adult who was a healthcare worker with PCR-confirmed SARS-CoV-2 infection or an uninfected control (not recorded which).

V gene TRBV29-1 combines with J gene TRBJ2-5; 7 nucleotides line up with TRBD2. The V gene end was trimmed by 3 bases and the J gene end by 5 bases; junction bases not matched to a gene: 6. Germline V gene sequence: CDR1 SQVTM, CDR2 ANQGSEA. This CDR3 has 13 residues. CDR3 bases: TGCAGCGTTGAGCGGGGGTATGGTGAGACCCAGTACTTC. This translates into CSVERGYGETQYF.

This clonotype was detected ten times or more. V and J are TRBV18 and TRBJ1-1; 7 nucleotides align to TRBD1. Germline values: CDR1 KGHSH, CDR2 LQKENI. The CDR3 length is 14 residues. V was pared by 2 bases and J by 5 bases, with 5 bases of the junction left unmatched. The CDR3 nucleotides are TGTGCCAGCTCACCATCCAGGGGGGGAACTGAAGCTTTCTTT. Its protein product is CASSPSRGGTEAFF.

This clonotype was picked up many times. The chain recombines TRBV6-1 with TRBJ1-2; a possible D gene is TRBD1 (5 bases). Between the trimmed V and J ends, which lost 5 bases and 5 bases, there was a span of 15 bases. The CDR3 covers 14 residues. Per the germline V gene, CDR1 is MNHNS and CDR2 is SASEGT. CDR3 nucleotides: TGTGCCAGCAGTTTTGGGGGGATTAATTATGGCTACACCTTC. Translating it yields CASSFGGINYGYTF.

The chain joins TRBV11-2 to TRBJ1-4; 10 bases are a match to TRBD1. CDR1 and CDR2 from the germline V gene are SGHAT and FQNNGV. V trimming: 3 bases; J trimming: 8 bases; junction bases outside the gene matches: 6. The CDR3 is 15 amino acids. This CDR3 reads CASSFAGTGEEKLFF. The CDR3 coding sequence is TGTGCCAGCAGCTTTGCCGGGACAGGGGAAGAAAAACTGTTTTTT.

This clonotype was seen repeatedly, ten times or more. CDR3 in DNA: TGTGCCAGCAGCTCGGCAGGGAGTGAAGCTTTCTTT. Protein: CASSSAGSEAFF. This chain joins TRBV7-9 and TRBJ1-1; D may be TRBD1 (5 bases). CDR3 length: 12 residues. Trimming removed 4 bases from V and 7 bases from J, with 10 bases in between. Germline V gene data show CDR1 as SEHNR and CDR2 as FQNEAQ (reference sequence).

In this sample, this clonotype turned up a few times. The chain couples TRBV28 to TRBJ2-3, with TRBD2 identical over 8 bases. Looked up from germline, CDR1 is MDHEN and CDR2 is SYDVKM. The CDR3 is 15 amino acids. The ends lost 6 bases at V and 7 bases at J; junction bases unmatched: 12. The CDR3 DNA reads TGTGCCAGCAGCGATACTAGCGGAATCGGGAATACGCAGTATTTT. Translating gives CASSDTSGIGNTQYF.

Ten or more counts support this clonotype. The chain links TRBV7-9 to TRBJ2-3; no definite D call. The CDR3 contains 14 residues. Germline V gene sequence: CDR1 SEHNR, CDR2 FQNEAQ (reference sequence). Trimming shortened V by 2 bases and J by 4 bases, and 10 bases separated the two germline ends. CDR3 in amino acids: CASSLNSGADTQYF. The DNA for the CDR3 is TGTGCCAGCAGCTTAAACTCTGGGGCAGATACGCAGTATTTT.

This clonotype was observed many times. The V gene is TRBV12-3 or TRBV12-4, the J gene TRBJ2-1; maybe TRBD1 (5 bases). The CDR3 length is 14 residues. Deletions cut 4 bases from V and 5 bases from J, with 12 bases between. The CDR3: CASSSLGAHNEQFF. The CDR3 DNA reads as TGTGCCAGCAGTTCCCTAGGGGCCCACAATGAGCAGTTCTTC.

The chain's CDR3 is CASSFLAGVDHEQFF. The CDR3 DNA reads as TGTGCCAGCAGCTTCTTAGCGGGAGTAGATCATGAGCAGTTCTTC. The chain recombines TRBV11-3 with TRBJ2-1; TRBD2 matches 9 bases. V lost 3 bases, J lost 8 bases, and 8 bases stayed unmatched. Germline V lookup: CDR1 SGHNT, CDR2 YENEEA. The CDR3 has 15 residues.

This clonotype was seen at least ten times. The chain couples TRBV3-1 to TRBJ2-1; a weak D match, TRBD2 (5 bases). CDR3 size: 15 residues. Trimming removed 0 bases at V and 4 bases at J, with 10 bases between. In germline, CDR1 is LGHDT, CDR2 YNNKEL (reference sequence). CDR3 protein: CASSQDPGKYNEQFF. The CDR3, as DNA: TGTGCCAGCAGCCAAGACCCCGGGAAATACAATGAGCAGTTCTTC.

Turning to this clonotype: This may arise from a read error, as a much more abundant clone is one base away. Since the CDR3 does not end with the conserved phenylalanine or tryptophan, this likely comes from a read error. This chain uses TRBV20-1 with TRBJ2-3; D might be TRBD1 (5 bases). V was cut by 6 bases and J by 7 bases, with 11 bases left in between. Germline V lookup: CDR1 DFQATT, CDR2 SNEGSKA (reference sequence). The CDR3 is 11 amino acids. CDR3 sequence: CSAKSGNTQYL. In DNA form, the CDR3 reads TGCAGTGCAAAATCAGGGAATACGCAGTATCTT.

Ten or more counts support this clonotype. The chain couples TRBV5-4 to TRBJ2-2; TRBD1 is a possible D gene (5 bases). The V end was cut by 1 base, the J end by 4 bases, with 8 bases between. The CDR3 loop spans 14 amino acids. Germline CDR1 and CDR2: SGHNT and YYREEE (reference sequence). The CDR3 coding sequence is TGTGCCAGCAGCTTGCCCAGGGCCACCGGGGAGCTGTTTTTT. It specifies CASSLPRATGELFF. Complete variable domain (other parts from reference TRBV5-4 and TRBJ2-2): ETGVTQSPTHLIKTRGQQVTLRCSSQSGHNTVSWYQQALGQGPQFIFQYYREEENGRGNFPPRFSGLQFPNYSSELNVNALELDDSALYLCASSLPRATGELFFGEGSRLTVL.

The chain links TRBV11-2 to TRBJ2-5; D is undetermined. The CDR3 sequence is 13 residues long. The germline CDR1 and CDR2 sequences are SGHAT and FQNNGV. V was cut by 2 bases and J by 5 bases, with 9 bases left in between. The CDR3 sequence is CASSLIVRETQYF. For the CDR3, the DNA is TGTGCCAGCAGCTTAATAGTTCGGGAGACCCAGTACTTC.

The table lists this clonotype with many counts. V gene TRBV5-6 combines with J gene TRBJ2-1; TRBD1 matches 10 bases. V lost 1 base to trimming and J lost 7 bases; unmatched junction nucleotides: 5. The CDR3 totals 15 residues. The V gene's germline CDR1 is SGHDT and CDR2 YYEEEE. The DNA of the CDR3 is TGTGCCAGCAGCTTGCGGAGACAGGGGGCTAATGAGCAGTTCTTC. Amino acid sequence: CASSLRRQGANEQFF.

This clonotype was detected ten times or more. The rearrangement links TRBV20-1 to TRBJ2-5, with 8 nucleotides matching TRBD2. The CDR3 length is 15 residues. The germline V gene has CDR1 DFQATT and CDR2 SNEGSKA (reference sequence). J was trimmed by 2 bases and V by 3 bases; bases with no gene match: 8. CDR3 in amino acids: CSASSLAGFQETQYF. In DNA form, the CDR3 reads TGCAGTGCTAGTTCTCTAGCGGGCTTTCAAGAGACCCAGTACTTC.

This clonotype has at least ten counts. The chain employs TRBV27 and TRBJ2-3, with D perhaps matching TRBD1 (5 bases). This CDR3 is 13 amino acids long. The germline V gene encodes CDR1 MNHEY and CDR2 SMNVEV (reference sequence). Trimming stripped 6 bases from V and 0 bases from J, with 7 bases between. CDR3 amino acids: CASRQESTDTQYF. CDR3 coding DNA: TGTGCCAGCAGACAGGAAAGCACAGATACGCAGTATTTT.

This sequence joins TRBV6-6 and TRBJ2-3, with 13 nucleotides matching TRBD2. J gave up 2 bases and V 8 bases, and 4 bases lay outside the gene matches. The CDR3 extends over 15 amino acids. In germline, CDR1 is MNHNY, CDR2 SVGAGI (reference sequence). Here the CDR3 reads CASEGLAGITDTQYF. The CDR3 region has the DNA TGTGCCAGCGAGGGACTAGCGGGGATCACAGATACGCAGTATTTT.